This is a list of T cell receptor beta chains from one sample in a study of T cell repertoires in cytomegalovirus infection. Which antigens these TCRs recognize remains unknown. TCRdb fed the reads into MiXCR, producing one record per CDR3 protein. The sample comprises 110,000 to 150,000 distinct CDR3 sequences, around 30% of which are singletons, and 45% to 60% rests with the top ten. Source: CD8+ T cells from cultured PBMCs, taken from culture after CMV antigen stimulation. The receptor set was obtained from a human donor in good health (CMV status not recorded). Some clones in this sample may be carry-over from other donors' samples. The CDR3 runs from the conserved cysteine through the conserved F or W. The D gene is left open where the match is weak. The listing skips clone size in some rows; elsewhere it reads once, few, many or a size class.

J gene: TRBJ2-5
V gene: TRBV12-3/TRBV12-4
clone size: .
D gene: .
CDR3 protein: CASSLPRLETQYF
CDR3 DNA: TGTGCCAGCAGTTTACCTAGATTGGAGACCCAGTACTTC

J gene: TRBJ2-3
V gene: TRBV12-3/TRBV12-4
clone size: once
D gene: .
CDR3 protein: CASSIARHSTDTQYF
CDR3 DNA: TGTGCCAGCAGTATAGCACGGCATAGCACAGATACGCAGTATTTT

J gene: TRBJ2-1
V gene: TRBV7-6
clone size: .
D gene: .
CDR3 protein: CASSLGHKNEQFF
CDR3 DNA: TGTGCCAGCAGCTTAGGTCACAAGAATGAGCAGTTCTTC

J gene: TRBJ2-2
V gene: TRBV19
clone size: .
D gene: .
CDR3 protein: CASSIGGFTGELFF
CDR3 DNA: TGTGCCAGTAGTATAGGAGGGTTCACCGGGGAGCTGTTTTTT

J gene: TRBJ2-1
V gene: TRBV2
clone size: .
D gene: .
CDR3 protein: CASHLFGGDPNEQFF
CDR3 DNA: TGTGCCAGCCACCTTTTCGGGGGCGACCCCAATGAGCAGTTCTTC

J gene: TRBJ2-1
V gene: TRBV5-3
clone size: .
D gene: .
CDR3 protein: CASSAGDYNEQFF
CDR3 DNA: TGTGCCAGCAGCGCTGGGGACTACAATGAGCAGTTCTTC

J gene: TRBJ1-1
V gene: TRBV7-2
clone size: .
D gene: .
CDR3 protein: CASSLALDAEAFF
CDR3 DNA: TGTGCCAGCAGCTTAGCTTTAGACGCTGAAGCTTTCTTT

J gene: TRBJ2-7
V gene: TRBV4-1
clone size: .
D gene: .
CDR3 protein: CASSLKHPRDTGSYEQYF
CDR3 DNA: TGCGCCAGCAGCCTTAAGCACCCCCGGGACACTGGATCCTACGAGCAGTACTTC

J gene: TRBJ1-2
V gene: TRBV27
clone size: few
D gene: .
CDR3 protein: CASRMSGNYGYTF
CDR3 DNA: TGTGCCAGCAGGATGTCTGGGAACTATGGCTACACCTTC

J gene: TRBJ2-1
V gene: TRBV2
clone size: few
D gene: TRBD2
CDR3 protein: CARSIAGADNEQFF
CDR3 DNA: TGTGCCAGGTCTATAGCGGGGGCCGACAATGAGCAGTTCTTC

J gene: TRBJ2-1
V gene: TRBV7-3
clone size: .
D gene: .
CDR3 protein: CASSFDGYNEQFF
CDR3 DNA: TGTGCCAGCAGCTTTGACGGATACAATGAGCAGTTCTTC

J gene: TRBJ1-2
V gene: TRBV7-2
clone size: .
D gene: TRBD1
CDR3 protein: CASSLTRTGGQNYGYTF
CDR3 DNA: TGTGCCAGCAGCTTGACGAGGACAGGGGGCCAGAACTATGGCTACACCTTC

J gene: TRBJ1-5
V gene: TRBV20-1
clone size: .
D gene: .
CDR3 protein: CSATPGRGGPQPQHF
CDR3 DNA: TGCAGTGCTACCCCAGGCCGGGGTGGGCCTCAGCCCCAGCATTTT

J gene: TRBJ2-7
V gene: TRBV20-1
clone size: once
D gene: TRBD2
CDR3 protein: CSAYSGTGQGYEQYF
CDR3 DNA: TGCAGTGCCTATAGCGGGACTGGCCAGGGGTACGAGCAGTACTTC

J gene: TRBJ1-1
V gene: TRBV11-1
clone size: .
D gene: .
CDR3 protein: CASSSPQDTEAFF
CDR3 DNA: TGTGCCAGCAGCTCACCACAGGACACTGAAGCTTTCTTT

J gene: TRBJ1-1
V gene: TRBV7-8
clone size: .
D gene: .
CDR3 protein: CASTGEGHTEAFF
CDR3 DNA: TGTGCCAGCACCGGCGAGGGGCACACTGAAGCTTTCTTT

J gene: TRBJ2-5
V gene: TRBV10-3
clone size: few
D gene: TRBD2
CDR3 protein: CAISASGGILETQYF
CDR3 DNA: TGTGCCATCAGTGCCAGCGGGGGGATTTTGGAGACCCAGTACTTC